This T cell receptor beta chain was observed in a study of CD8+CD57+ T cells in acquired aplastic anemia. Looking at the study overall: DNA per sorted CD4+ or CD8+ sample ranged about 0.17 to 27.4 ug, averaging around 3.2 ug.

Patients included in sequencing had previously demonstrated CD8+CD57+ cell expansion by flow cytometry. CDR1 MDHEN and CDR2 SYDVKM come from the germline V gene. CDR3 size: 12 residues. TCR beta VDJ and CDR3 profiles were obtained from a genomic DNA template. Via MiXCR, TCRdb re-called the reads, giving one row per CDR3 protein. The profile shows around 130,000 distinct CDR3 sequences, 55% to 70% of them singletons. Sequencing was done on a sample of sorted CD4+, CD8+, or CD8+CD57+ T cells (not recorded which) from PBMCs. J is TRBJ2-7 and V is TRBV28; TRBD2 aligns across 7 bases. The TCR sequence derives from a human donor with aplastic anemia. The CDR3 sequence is CGCGAGFDEQYF. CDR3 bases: TGTGGCTGTGGAGCGGGGTTTGACGAGCAGTACTTC.